The T cell receptor beta chain under discussion was sequenced for a study of early T cells in non-severe SARS-CoV-2 infection. Study results and caveats: Sequences matched to VDJdb favored anti-spike CD8 responses, while private and CD4 specificities were missed.

Comment on this clonotype: No antigen is known for it.

CDR1 and CDR2 (germline): LGHNA, YNFKEQ. The CDR3 is made up of 14 amino acids. Trimming stripped 7 bases from V and 1 base from J, with 13 bases between. Each cDNA molecule carried a unique molecular identifier. One entry per CDR3 protein results from TCRdb running MiXCR on the 5' RACE reads. The sample lists 55,000 to 75,000 distinct CDR3 sequences; less than 9.5% were seen once. The specimen sequenced was whole blood. The receptor was derived from an adult who was a healthcare worker with PCR-confirmed SARS-CoV-2 infection or an uninfected control (not recorded which). The chain links TRBV4-2 to TRBJ1-1, with D perhaps TRBD1 (5 bases). CDR3 bases: TGTGCCAGCAATAGTCAGGGCTCGAACACTGAAGCTTTCTTT. Translating gives CASNSQGSNTEAFF.